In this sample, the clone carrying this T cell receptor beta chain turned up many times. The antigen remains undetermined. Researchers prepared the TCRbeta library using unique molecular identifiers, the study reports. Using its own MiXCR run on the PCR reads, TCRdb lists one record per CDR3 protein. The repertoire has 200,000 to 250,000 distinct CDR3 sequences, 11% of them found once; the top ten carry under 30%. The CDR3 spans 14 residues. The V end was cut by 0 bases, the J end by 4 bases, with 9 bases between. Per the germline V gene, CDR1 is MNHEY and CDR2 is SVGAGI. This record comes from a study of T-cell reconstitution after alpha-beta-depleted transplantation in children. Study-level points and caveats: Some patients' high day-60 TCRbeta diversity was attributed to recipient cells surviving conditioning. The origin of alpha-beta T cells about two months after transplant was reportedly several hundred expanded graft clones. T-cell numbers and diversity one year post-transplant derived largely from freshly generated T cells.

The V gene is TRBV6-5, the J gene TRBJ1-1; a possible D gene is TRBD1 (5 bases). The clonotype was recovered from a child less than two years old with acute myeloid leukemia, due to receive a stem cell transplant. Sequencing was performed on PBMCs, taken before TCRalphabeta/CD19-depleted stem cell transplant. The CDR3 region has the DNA TGTGCCAGCAGTTACTCATACCAGGGCACTGAAGCTTTCTTT. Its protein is CASSYSYQGTEAFF.